This entry lists 20 T cell receptor beta chains sequenced from one sample in a study of identical twins. TCRdb reprocessed the 5' RACE reads via MiXCR and lists one record per CDR3 protein. The repertoire includes under 300,000 distinct CDR3 sequences, roughly 8% of them detected once, and 3% sits in the top ten. The same sample was also studied in work on yellow fever vaccine responses in identical twins.

The sample taken for sequencing was CD8+ T cells sorted from blood. These receptor sequences come from a woman aged 18 to 35 in good health.

The table lists this clonotype with a few counts. The gene calls are TRBV25-1 and TRBJ2-1; 9 bases line up with TRBD1. Germline V gene sequence: CDR1 MGHDK, CDR2 SYGVNS. The V segment lost 4 bases and the J segment 0 bases; nucleotides outside the gene matches: 4. CDR3 length equals 16 residues. CDR3 DNA sequence: TGTGCCAGCAGTGGGGACAGGGCGAGCTCCTACAATGAGCAGTTCTTC. Its translation: CASSGDRASSYNEQFF.

V gene TRBV2 combines with J gene TRBJ2-1; D may be TRBD1 or TRBD2 (6 bases each). This CDR3 comprises 13 residues. CDR1 and CDR2 (germline): SNHLY, FYNNEI. V lost 6 bases and J 5 bases, leaving 11 bases between the germline ends. CDR3 residues: CASSQGTHNEQFF. The CDR3 DNA is TGTGCCAGCAGCCAGGGGACTCACAATGAGCAGTTCTTC.

Remarks on this clonotype: A read error is possible here, since a much larger clone lies one base away. The chain has TRBV11-2 and TRBJ2-6; 7 nucleotides align to TRBD2. Per germline, CDR1 SGHAT and CDR2 FQNNGV. The CDR3 sequence is 17 residues long. The CDR3 bases are TGTGCCAGCAGCTCCCCGGGACTACCAACTGGGGCCAACGACCTGACTTTC. It specifies CASSSPGLPTGANDLTF.

This clonotype appeared many times. The V gene is TRBV5-1, the J gene TRBJ2-4; the match to TRBD2 covers 11 bases. V gave up 4 bases and J gave up 6 bases; unmatched junction bases: 6. The germline gives CDR1 SGHRS, CDR2 YFSETQ. This CDR3 contains 15 residues. CDR3 in DNA: TGCGCCAGCAGCCGGAGCACTAGCGGGGGAAACATTCAGTACTTC. Translated, it gives CASSRSTSGGNIQYF.

The V call is TRBV2, the J call TRBJ1-5; 8 bases line up with TRBD1. The junction had 15 bases not matched to a gene; V was cut back by 4 bases and J by 1 base. This CDR3 region has 19 residues. Germline values: CDR1 SNHLY, CDR2 FYNNEI. The CDR3 loop is CASSVLSGTGEESNQPQHF. DNA of the CDR3: TGTGCCAGCAGTGTGCTATCAGGGACAGGCGAAGAGAGCAATCAGCCCCAGCATTTT.

This clonotype was counted a few times. This chain joins TRBV28 and TRBJ2-3, with D unclear. CDR3 length equals 13 residues. V shed 6 bases and J shed 2 bases, with 9 bases lying between them. Germline-derived CDR1 and CDR2 are MDHEN and SYDVKM. DNA of the CDR3: TGTGCCAGCAGGGGCTACCCCACAGATACGCAGTATTTT. Translation gives CASRGYPTDTQYF.

This clonotype was picked up many times. V usage is TRBV11-1 and J usage is TRBJ2-3; 14 bases agree with TRBD2. The germline V gene encodes CDR1 SGHAT and CDR2 FQDESV (reference sequence). Germline trimming cut 8 bases from V and 2 bases from J; bases unmatched to any gene: 15. This CDR3 has 19 amino acids. CDR3 in amino acids: CASSEDGLAGGTDTDTQYF. The CDR3 DNA reads as TGTGCCAGCTCCGAGGATGGACTAGCGGGGGGAACCGACACAGATACGCAGTATTTT.

This clonotype showed up just a few times. The CDR3 here is CASSPNINQPQHF. CDR3 coding DNA: TGTGCCAGCAGTCCCAACATCAATCAGCCCCAGCATTTT. This rearrangement joins TRBV27 to TRBJ1-5; D remains unclear. The germline CDR1 and CDR2 sequences are MNHEY and SMNVEV (reference sequence). V was clipped by 5 bases and J by 3 bases, with 8 bases between them. The CDR3 is 13 amino acids.

The chain employs TRBV12-3 or TRBV12-4 and TRBJ2-1, with D possibly being TRBD1 or TRBD2 (5 bases each). The V gene lost 8 bases and the J gene lost 6 bases, with 20 bases spanning the gap. The CDR3 totals 15 residues. In nucleotides, the CDR3 is TGTGCCAGCGGGGTGGGGGAGAGAATTGGCAATGAGCAGTTCTTC. This codes for CASGVGERIGNEQFF.

This clonotype was recorded at least ten times. This sequence joins TRBV7-9 and TRBJ2-7, with D perhaps matching TRBD1 (5 bases). This CDR3 spans 14 amino acids. Germline V gene sequence: CDR1 SEHNR, CDR2 FQNEAQ (reference sequence). The V and J ends lost 4 bases and 0 bases respectively, with 10 bases between them. In DNA form, the CDR3 reads TGTGCCAGCAGCTCAACAGGTATCTCCTACGAGCAGTACTTC. Its translation is CASSSTGISYEQYF.

The V gene is TRBV7-9, the J gene TRBJ2-3; tentative D call: TRBD2 (6 bases). The germline CDR1 and CDR2 sequences are SEHNR and FQNEAQ (reference sequence). CDR3 length equals 13 residues. The V gene lost 7 bases and the J gene lost 1 base, with 9 bases spanning the gap. CDR3 sequence reads: CASITGGTDTQYF. For the CDR3, the DNA is TGTGCCAGCATCACGGGAGGCACAGATACGCAGTATTTT.

In this sample, this clonotype turned up a few times. The chain employs TRBV27 and TRBJ2-7; 12 bases are a match to TRBD2. There are 16 residues in the CDR3. Germline CDR1 and CDR2: MNHEY and SMNVEV (reference sequence). V trimming: 3 bases; J trimming: 3 bases; junction bases outside the gene matches: 6. The CDR3 is CASSLTQGLAGYEQYF. The CDR3 DNA follows: TGTGCCAGCAGTTTGACACAGGGACTAGCGGGCTACGAGCAGTACTTC.

This clonotype occurred a few times. This CDR3 is CASSSLLAAYNEQFF. The CDR3 nucleotides are TGTGCCAGCAGCTCGCTACTAGCGGCCTACAATGAGCAGTTCTTC. The V and J genes are TRBV7-9 and TRBJ2-1; 8 nucleotides line up with TRBD2. The J segment lost 2 bases and the V segment lost 4 bases, leaving 4 bases of the junction unmatched. The CDR3 consists of 15 residues. The germline gives CDR1 SEHNR, CDR2 FQNEAQ (reference sequence).

This clonotype was observed many times. The chain is built from TRBV4-2 and TRBJ1-4; 7 bases align to TRBD1. This CDR3 comprises 13 residues. With V trimmed by 9 bases and J by 5 bases, 6 bases remained unmatched. Germline V gene sequence: CDR1 LGHNA, CDR2 YNFKEQ. For the CDR3, the DNA is TGTGCCAGTACAGGGACAGCAAATGAAAAACTGTTTTTT. Its translation: CASTGTANEKLFF.

In its sample, this clonotype was seen many times. The rearrangement links TRBV4-1 to TRBJ2-5; 7 bases map to TRBD2. Germline CDR1 is MGHRA and CDR2 is YSYEKL. The ends lost 1 base at V and 5 bases at J; junction bases unmatched: 10. The CDR3 runs to 16 residues. This CDR3 reads CASSQVFLAVRETQYF. The CDR3 DNA follows: TGCGCCAGCAGCCAAGTTTTCCTAGCGGTTCGGGAGACCCAGTACTTC.

The table lists this clonotype with a few counts. This chain uses TRBV19 with TRBJ2-1; no clear D gene. Trimming removed 6 bases from V and 3 bases from J, with 6 bases in between. Germline lookup yields CDR1 LNHDA and CDR2 SQIVND (reference sequence). The CDR3 consists of 12 residues. The CDR3 here is CASRSGYNEQFF. The CDR3 region has the DNA TGTGCCAGTAGATCAGGCTACAATGAGCAGTTCTTC.

This chain joins TRBV27 and TRBJ1-2; no clear D gene. Trimming took off 10 bases at V and 0 bases at J, with 12 bases between the two ends. CDR1 and CDR2 (germline): MNHEY, SMNVEV (reference sequence). This CDR3 contains 13 residues. For the CDR3, the DNA is TGTGCCACCCTAGGAGGAGCTAACTATGGCTACACCTTC. This codes for CATLGGANYGYTF.

The chain uses TRBV4-3 and TRBJ2-7, with 8 bases identical to TRBD1. Germline lookup yields CDR1 LGHNA and CDR2 YSLEER. The V and J ends lost 1 base and 3 bases, in that order; junction bases with no gene match: 2. This CDR3 spans 14 amino acids. CDR3 in amino acids: CASSQGTGHYEQYF. CDR3 bases: TGCGCCAGCAGCCAAGGGACAGGGCACTACGAGCAGTACTTC.

The chain combines TRBV27 with TRBJ2-6, with D possibly being TRBD1 (6 bases). Trimming pared 7 bases from V and 0 bases from J, leaving 13 bases between. CDR1 and CDR2 from the germline V gene are MNHEY and SMNVEV (reference sequence). The CDR3 is 16 amino acids. DNA for the CDR3: TGTGCCAGCACCCTCTCAGGGGCCTCTGGGGCCAACGTCCTGACTTTC. Encoded protein: CASTLSGASGANVLTF.

This clonotype appeared a few times. The chain combines TRBV7-6 with TRBJ2-7; D is unclear. This CDR3 comprises 12 residues. Trimming took off 0 bases at V and 5 bases at J, with 5 bases between the two ends. Germline values: CDR1 SGHVS, CDR2 FNYEAQ. CDR3 bases: TGTGCCAGCAGCTTAGCACAGAACGAGCAGTACTTC. Translation: CASSLAQNEQYF.